This passage covers 8 T cell receptor beta chains from one sample sequenced in a study of shared clonotypes between healthy human individuals (TCRdb year 2020). CD8 naive samples consisted of CD45RO-negative cells that were positively selected for CCR7, yielding a CD45RA+CCR7+ population without TemRA cells. Libraries were prepared through the immunoSEQ multiplex PCR assay. TCRdb took this table from immuneACCESS and kept in-frame rearrangements with V and J called. Such tables lack part of the clones; where checked against another copy, unresolved V genes explain under half of the gap, and the rest is unexplained. The sample yields roughly 2,000,000 clones; approximately 94% were counted once. The ten largest account for 1% to 1.5% of the sample. Material: naive CD8+ T cells sorted from blood. Sample cell subset or site, as interpreted from the label and publication: CD45RA+CCR7+. The receptors here all came from a man aged 18 to 35 in good health.

The rearrangement uses TRBV12-5 and TRBJ2-7, with 8 bases lining up with TRBD1. V gave up 2 bases and J gave up 3 bases; unmatched junction bases: 9. Germline values: CDR1 LGHNT, CDR2 FRNRAP. The CDR3 is made up of 16 amino acids. The CDR3 DNA follows: TGTGCTAGTGGTTTGCCTCAGGACAGGGTAGGCTACGAGCAGTACTTC. This codes for CASGLPQDRVGYEQYF.

The chain links TRBV7-9 to TRBJ2-7; D gene ambiguous. The V gene lost 5 bases and the J gene lost 4 bases, with 18 bases spanning the gap. CDR1 is SEHNR and CDR2 is FQNEAQ in the germline V gene (reference sequence). The CDR3 covers 15 residues. The CDR3 region has the DNA TGTGCCAGCAGCCTAACATGGGCTAACAGTTACGAGCAGTACTTC. Protein product: CASSLTWANSYEQYF. Full variable domain (remainder filled in from reference TRBV7-9 and TRBJ2-7): DTGVSQNPRHKITKRGQNVTFRCDPISEHNRLYWYRQTLGQGPEFLTYFQNEAQLEKSRLLSDRFSAERPKGSFSTLEIQRTEQGDSAMYLCASSLTWANSYEQYFGPGTRLTVT.

In nucleotides, the CDR3 is TGTGCCAGCAGGCAGTCTACAAACTATGGCTACACCTTC. Its protein is CASRQSTNYGYTF. This sequence joins TRBV6-5 and TRBJ1-2; D is uncertain. In germline, CDR1 is MNHEY, CDR2 SVGAGI. The CDR3 has 13 amino acids. Trimming removed 6 bases from V and 2 bases from J, with 10 bases in between.

This sequence joins TRBV7-9 and TRBJ2-3, with D possibly being TRBD1 (6 bases). The ends were cut back, 2 bases at V and 0 bases at J, with 6 bases in the middle. The length of the CDR3 is 14 residues. Germline CDR1 SEHNR, CDR2 FQNEAQ (reference sequence). CDR3 amino acids: CASSLQGSTDTQYF. For the CDR3, the DNA is TGTGCCAGCAGCTTACAGGGGAGCACAGATACGCAGTATTTT.

V usage is TRBV6-5 and J usage is TRBJ2-1; D is possibly TRBD2 (7 bases). The ends were cut back, 4 bases at V and 3 bases at J, with 13 bases in the middle. This CDR3 is 15 amino acids long. Germline CDR1 MNHEY, CDR2 SVGAGI. In nucleotides, the CDR3 is TGTGCCAGCAGTTTCCCGGGGGGCCTCTACAATGAGCAGTTCTTC. The encoded protein is CASSFPGGLYNEQFF.

This clone was seen just once. This chain connects TRBV27 to TRBJ2-3; a possible D gene is TRBD1 (6 bases). The germline V gene encodes CDR1 MNHEY and CDR2 SMNVEV (reference sequence). This CDR3 has 12 residues. With 2 bases removed from V and 6 bases from J, the gap between germline ends came to 6 bases. CDR3 nucleotides: TGTGCCAGCAGTTTAGACAGGGATACGCAGTATTTT. It encodes CASSLDRDTQYF.

This chain uses TRBV28 with TRBJ2-3; 11 positions agree with TRBD2. This CDR3 is built from 16 residues. With 2 bases clipped from V and 3 bases from J, the junction kept 4 bases outside the gene matches. Germline CDR1 and CDR2: MDHEN and SYDVKM. CDR3 region: CASSLGVAGGTDTQYF. CDR3 DNA: TGTGCCAGCAGTTTAGGAGTAGCGGGAGGGACAGATACGCAGTATTTT.

This chain uses TRBV6-5 with TRBJ2-5; D is unresolved. Germline values: CDR1 MNHEY, CDR2 SVGAGI. This CDR3 is 11 amino acids long. Trimming took 5 bases from V and 2 from J, leaving 3 bases between them. CDR3 in DNA: TGTGCCAGCAGTCATCAAGAGACCCAGTACTTC. It yields the protein CASSHQETQYF.